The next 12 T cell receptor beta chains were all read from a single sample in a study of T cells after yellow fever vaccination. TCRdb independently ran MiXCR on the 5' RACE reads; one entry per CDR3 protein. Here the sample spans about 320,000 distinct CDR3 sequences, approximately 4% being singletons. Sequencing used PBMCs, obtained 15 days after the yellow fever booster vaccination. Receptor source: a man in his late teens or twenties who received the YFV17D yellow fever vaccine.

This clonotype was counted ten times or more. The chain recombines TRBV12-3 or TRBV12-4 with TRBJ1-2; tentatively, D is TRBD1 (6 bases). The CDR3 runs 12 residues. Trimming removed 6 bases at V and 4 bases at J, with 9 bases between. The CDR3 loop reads CASREQGYGYTF. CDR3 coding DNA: TGTGCCAGCAGGGAACAGGGCTATGGCTACACCTTC.

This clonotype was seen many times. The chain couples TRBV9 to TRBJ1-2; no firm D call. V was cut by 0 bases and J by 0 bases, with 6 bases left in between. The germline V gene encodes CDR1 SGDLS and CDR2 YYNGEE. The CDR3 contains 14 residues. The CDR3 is CASSVEATNYGYTF. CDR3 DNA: TGTGCCAGCAGCGTAGAGGCTACTAACTATGGCTACACCTTC.

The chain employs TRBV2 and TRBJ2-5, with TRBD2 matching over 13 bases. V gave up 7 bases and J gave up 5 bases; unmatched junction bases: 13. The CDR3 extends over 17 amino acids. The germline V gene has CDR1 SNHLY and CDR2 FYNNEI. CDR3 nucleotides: TGTGCCAGCACCAAGGGACTAGCGGGGAGCAATGAGGAGACCCAGTACTTC. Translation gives CASTKGLAGSNEETQYF. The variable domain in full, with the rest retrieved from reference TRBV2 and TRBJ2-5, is EPEVTQTPSHQVTQMGQEVILRCVPISNHLYFYWYRQILGQKVEFLVSFYNNEISEKSEIFDDQFSVERPDGSNFTLKIRSTKLEDSAMYFCASTKGLAGSNEETQYFGPGTRLLVL.

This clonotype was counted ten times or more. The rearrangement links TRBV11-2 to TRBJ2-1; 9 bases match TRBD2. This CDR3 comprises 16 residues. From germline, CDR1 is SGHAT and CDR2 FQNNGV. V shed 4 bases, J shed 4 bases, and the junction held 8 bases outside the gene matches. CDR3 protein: CASSSPQRGVYNEQFF. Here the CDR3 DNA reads TGTGCCAGCAGCTCCCCACAGCGGGGGGTATACAATGAGCAGTTCTTC.

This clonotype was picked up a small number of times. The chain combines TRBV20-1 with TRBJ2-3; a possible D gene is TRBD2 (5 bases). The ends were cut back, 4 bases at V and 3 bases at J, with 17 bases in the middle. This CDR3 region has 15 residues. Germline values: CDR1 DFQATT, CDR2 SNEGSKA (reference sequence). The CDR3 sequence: CSATSRTGITDTQYF. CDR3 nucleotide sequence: TGCAGTGCTACCTCTAGGACCGGGATAACAGATACGCAGTATTTT.

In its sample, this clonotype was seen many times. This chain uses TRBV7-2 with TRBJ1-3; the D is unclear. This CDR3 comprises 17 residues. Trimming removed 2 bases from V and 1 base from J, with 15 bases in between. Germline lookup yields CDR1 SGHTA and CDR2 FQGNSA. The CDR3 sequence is CASSLNGVRSSGNTIYF. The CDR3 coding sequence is TGTGCCAGCAGCTTAAACGGGGTTCGTTCTTCTGGAAACACCATATATTTT.

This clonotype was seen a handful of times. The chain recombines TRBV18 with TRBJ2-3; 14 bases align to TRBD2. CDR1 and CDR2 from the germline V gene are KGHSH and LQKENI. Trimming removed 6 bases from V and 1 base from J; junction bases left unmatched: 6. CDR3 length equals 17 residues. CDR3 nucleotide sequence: TGTGCCAGCTCGCCCCGACTAGCGGGGGGGGGCACAGATACGCAGTATTTT. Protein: CASSPRLAGGGTDTQYF.

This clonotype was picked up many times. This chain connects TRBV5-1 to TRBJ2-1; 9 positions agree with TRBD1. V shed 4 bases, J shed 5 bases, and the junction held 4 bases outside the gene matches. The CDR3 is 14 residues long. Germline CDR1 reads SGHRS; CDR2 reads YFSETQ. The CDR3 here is CASSAWTGDNEQFF. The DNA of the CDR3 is TGCGCCAGCAGCGCCTGGACAGGGGACAATGAGCAGTTCTTC. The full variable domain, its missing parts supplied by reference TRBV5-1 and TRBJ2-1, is KAGVTQTPRYLIKTRGQQVTLSCSPISGHRSVSWYQQTPGQGLQFLFEYFSETQRNKGNFPGRFSGRQFSNSRSEMNVSTLELGDSALYLCASSAWTGDNEQFFGPGTRLTVL.

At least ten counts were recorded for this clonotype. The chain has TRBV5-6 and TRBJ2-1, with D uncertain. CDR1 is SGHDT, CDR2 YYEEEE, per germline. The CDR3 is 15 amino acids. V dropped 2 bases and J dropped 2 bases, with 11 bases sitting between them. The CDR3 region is CASSFLYRPYNEQFF. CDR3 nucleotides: TGTGCCAGCAGCTTTCTATACCGTCCCTACAATGAGCAGTTCTTC.

This CDR3 reads CASSRGRRTWGTEAFF. The CDR3 DNA reads TGTGCCAGTAGTCGCGGGAGACGAACTTGGGGCACTGAAGCTTTCTTT. The chain combines TRBV19 with TRBJ1-1; D gene ambiguous. In germline, CDR1 is LNHDA, CDR2 SQIVND (reference sequence). This CDR3 has 16 residues. The V end was cut by 5 bases, the J end by 4 bases, with 20 bases between.

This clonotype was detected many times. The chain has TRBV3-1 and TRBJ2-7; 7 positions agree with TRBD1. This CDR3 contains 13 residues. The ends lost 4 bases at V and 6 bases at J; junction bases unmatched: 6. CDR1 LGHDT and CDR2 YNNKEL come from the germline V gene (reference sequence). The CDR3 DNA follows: TGTGCCAGCAGCCGTAAAGACAGGGCCGAGCAGTACTTC. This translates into CASSRKDRAEQYF.

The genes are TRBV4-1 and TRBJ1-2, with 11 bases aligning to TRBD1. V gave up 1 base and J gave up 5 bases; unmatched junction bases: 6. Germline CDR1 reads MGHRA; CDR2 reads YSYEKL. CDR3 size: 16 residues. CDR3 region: CASSQGGTGGLYGYTF. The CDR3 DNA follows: TGCGCCAGCAGCCAAGGAGGGACAGGGGGGTTATATGGCTACACCTTC.